This T cell receptor (beta chain) was captured in a study of blood T cell repertoires in COVID-19. After removal of 5 bases from V and 5 bases from J, the junction contained 8 bases not matched to a gene. This CDR3 has 15 residues. The V gene's germline CDR1 is SGHAT and CDR2 FQNNGV. Profiling relied on immunoSEQ multiplex PCR, and the TCRdb table lists in-frame clones only, not all of them. The sample has around 35,000 clones, 80% to 90% seen once. The origin of this receptor is a human donor in a cohort sampled during active COVID-19. Sequencing was done on a sample of peripheral blood. V and J are TRBV11-2 and TRBJ1-2, with TRBD1 matching over 10 bases. The CDR3 spells CASSPRTGGQYGYTF. CDR3 nucleotides: TGTGCCAGCAGCCCACGGACAGGGGGTCAATATGGCTACACCTTC.